The present T cell receptor (beta chain) was sequenced within a study of molecular identifiers for immune sequencing clone quantification. Across the study: RNA, taken in replicates from around 20,000 or 100,000 naive CD8 cells, was split five ways, with four sequenced. Overall study results and limits: In naive cells, under 1% of molecules belonged to clones above 20 RNA copies, against over 98% in effector cells.

For naive CD8 T cells, sorting used the CD8+CD4-CCR7+CD45RA+ phenotype. This clonotype was counted between two and nine times. As yet, its antigen is unknown. Germline V gene data show CDR1 as MNHEY and CDR2 as SMNVEV (reference sequence). The CDR3 sequence is 16 residues long. The ends were cut back, 3 bases at V and 4 bases at J, with 18 bases in the middle. TCRdb reanalysed the PCR reads using MiXCR and keeps one entry per CDR3 protein. The sample holds some 590,000 distinct CDR3 sequences, 25% seen once. The sequenced sample was naive CD8+ T cells from blood, with Jurkat cell RNA spiked in. Subset: FACS-sorted CD8+CD4-CCR7+CD45RA+ naive T cells. The J gene is TRBJ2-5, the V gene TRBV27; D possibly corresponds to TRBD1 (6 bases). This TCR derives from a human donor in good health. Some libraries in this study had Jurkat cell RNA spiked in. The CDR3 DNA reads TGTGCCAGCAGTTTTACATTCTCACAGGGCGGAGAGACCCAGTACTTC. Translation gives CASSFTFSQGGETQYF.